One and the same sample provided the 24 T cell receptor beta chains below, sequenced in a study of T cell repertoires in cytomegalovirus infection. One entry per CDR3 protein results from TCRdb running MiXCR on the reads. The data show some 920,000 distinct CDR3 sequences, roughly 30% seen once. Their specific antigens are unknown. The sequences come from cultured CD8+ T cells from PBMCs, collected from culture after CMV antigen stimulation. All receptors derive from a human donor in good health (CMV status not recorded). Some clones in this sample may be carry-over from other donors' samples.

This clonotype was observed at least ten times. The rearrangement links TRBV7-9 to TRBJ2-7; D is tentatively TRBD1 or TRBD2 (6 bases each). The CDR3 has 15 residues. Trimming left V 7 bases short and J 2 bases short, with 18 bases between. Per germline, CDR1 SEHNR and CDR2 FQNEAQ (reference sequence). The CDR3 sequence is CASIGGFEFPYEQYF. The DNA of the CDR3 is TGTGCCAGCATAGGGGGGTTCGAATTCCCCTACGAGCAGTACTTC.

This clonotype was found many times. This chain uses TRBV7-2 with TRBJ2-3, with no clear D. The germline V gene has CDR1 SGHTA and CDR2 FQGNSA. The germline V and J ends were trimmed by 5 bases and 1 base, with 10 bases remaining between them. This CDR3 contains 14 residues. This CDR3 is CASSLYQGTDTQYF. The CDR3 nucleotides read TGTGCCAGCAGCCTCTACCAGGGCACAGATACGCAGTATTTT.

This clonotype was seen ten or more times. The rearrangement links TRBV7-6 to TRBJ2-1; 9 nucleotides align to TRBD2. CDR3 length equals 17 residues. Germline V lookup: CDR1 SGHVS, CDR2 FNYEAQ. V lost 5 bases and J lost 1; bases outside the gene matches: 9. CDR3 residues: CASSLISGGHSYNEQFF. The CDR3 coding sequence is TGTGCCAGCAGCCTAATTAGCGGGGGCCATTCCTACAATGAGCAGTTCTTC.

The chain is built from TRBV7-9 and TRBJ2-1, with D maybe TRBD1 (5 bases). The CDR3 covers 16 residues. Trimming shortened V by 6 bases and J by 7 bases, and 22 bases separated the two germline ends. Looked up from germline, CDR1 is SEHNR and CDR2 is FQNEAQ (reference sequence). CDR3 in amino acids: CASSPPDSLWLNEQFF. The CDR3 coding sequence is TGTGCCAGCAGTCCCCCCGACAGCCTGTGGTTGAATGAGCAGTTCTTC.

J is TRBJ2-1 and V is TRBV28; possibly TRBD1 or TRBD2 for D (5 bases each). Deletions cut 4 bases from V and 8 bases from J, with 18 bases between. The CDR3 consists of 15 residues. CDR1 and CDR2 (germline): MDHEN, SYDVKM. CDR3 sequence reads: CASSSPSGQTHEQFF. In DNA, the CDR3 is TGTGCCAGCAGTTCCCCGTCGGGGCAGACGCATGAGCAGTTCTTC.

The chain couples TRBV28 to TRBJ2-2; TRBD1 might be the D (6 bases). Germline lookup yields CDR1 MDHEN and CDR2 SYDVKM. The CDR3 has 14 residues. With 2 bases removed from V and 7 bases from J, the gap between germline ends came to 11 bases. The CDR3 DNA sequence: TGTGCCAGCAGTTTAGGTAGGGGACACGGGGAGCTGTTTTTT. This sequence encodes CASSLGRGHGELFF. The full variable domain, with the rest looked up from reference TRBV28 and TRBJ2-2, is DVKVTQSSRYLVKRTGEKVFLECVQDMDHENMFWYRQDPGLGLRLIYFSYDVKMKEKGDIPEGYSVSREKKERFSLILESASTNQTSMYLCASSLGRGHGELFFGEGSRLTVL.

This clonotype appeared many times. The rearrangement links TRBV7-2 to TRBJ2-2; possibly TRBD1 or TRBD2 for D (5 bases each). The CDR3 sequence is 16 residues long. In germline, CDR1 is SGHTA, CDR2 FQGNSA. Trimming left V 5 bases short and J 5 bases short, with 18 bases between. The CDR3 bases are TGTGCCAGCAGCCCTGGGCCCGGGGACGTAACCGGGGAGCTGTTTTTT. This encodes CASSPGPGDVTGELFF.

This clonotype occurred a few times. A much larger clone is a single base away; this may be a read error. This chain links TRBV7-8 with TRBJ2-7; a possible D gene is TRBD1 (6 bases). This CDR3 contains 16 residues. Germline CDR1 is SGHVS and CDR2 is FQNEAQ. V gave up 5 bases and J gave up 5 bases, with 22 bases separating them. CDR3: CASSPRTDRVNHEQYF. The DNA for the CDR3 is TGTGCCAGCAGCCCCCGGACGGACAGAGTTAACCACGAGCAGTACTTC.

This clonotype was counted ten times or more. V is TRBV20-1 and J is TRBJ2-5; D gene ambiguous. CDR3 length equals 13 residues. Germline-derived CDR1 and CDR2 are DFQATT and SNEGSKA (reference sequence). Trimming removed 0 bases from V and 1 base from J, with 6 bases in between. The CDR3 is CSARDNVQETQYF. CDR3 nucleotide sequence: TGCAGTGCTAGAGATAACGTCCAAGAGACCCAGTACTTC.

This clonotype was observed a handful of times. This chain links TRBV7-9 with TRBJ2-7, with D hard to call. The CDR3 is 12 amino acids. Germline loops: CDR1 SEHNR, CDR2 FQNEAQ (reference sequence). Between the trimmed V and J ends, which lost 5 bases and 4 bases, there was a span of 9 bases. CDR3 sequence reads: CASSQIPYEQYF. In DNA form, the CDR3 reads TGTGCCAGCAGCCAAATCCCTTACGAGCAGTACTTC.

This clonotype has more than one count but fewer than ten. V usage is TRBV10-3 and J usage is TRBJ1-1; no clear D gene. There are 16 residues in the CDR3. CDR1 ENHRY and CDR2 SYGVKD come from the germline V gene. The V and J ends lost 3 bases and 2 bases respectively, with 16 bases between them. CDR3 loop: CAISESGKPFNTEAFF. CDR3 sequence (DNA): TGTGCCATCAGTGAAAGTGGGAAGCCTTTTAACACTGAAGCTTTCTTT.

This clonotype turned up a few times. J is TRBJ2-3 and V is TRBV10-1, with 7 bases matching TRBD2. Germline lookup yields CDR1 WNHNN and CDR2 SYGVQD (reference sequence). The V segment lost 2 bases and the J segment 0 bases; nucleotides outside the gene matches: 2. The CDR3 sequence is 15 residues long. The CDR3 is CASSEQRGSTDTQYF. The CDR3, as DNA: TGCGCCAGCAGTGAGCAGCGGGGCAGCACAGATACGCAGTATTTT.

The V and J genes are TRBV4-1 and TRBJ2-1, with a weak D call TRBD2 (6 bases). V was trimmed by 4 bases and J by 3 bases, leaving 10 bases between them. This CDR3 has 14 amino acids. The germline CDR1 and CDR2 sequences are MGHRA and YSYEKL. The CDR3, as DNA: TGCGCCAGCAGCCCGGAGGGGTTCTACAATGAGCAGTTCTTC. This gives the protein CASSPEGFYNEQFF.

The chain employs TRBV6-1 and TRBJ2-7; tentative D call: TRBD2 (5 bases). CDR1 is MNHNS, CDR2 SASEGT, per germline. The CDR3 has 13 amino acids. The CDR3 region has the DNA TGTGCCAACAGTCCCGGGGTCTACTACGAGCAGTACGTC. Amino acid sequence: CANSPGVYYEQYV.

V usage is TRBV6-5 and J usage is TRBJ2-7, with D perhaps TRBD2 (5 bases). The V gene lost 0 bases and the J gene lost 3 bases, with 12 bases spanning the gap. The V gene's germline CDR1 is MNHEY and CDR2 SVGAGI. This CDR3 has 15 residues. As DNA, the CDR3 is TGTGCCAGCAGTTACTCGCTGGGGAGCGTCTACGAGCAGTACTTC. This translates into CASSYSLGSVYEQYF.

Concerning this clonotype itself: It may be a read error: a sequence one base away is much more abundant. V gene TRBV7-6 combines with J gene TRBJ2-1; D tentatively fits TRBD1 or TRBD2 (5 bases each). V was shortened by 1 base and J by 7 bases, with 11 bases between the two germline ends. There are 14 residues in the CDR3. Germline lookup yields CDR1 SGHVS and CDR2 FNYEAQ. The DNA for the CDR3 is TGTGCCAGCAGCTTAGGAGGGGCGAGTAATGAGCAGTTCTTC. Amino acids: CASSLGGASNEQFF. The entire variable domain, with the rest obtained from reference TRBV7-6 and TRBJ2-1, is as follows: GAGVSQSPRYKVTKRGQDVALRCDPISGHVSLYWYRQALGQGPEFLTYFNYEAQQDKSGLPNDRFSAERPEGSISTLTIQRTEQRDSAMYRCASSLGGASNEQFFGPGTRLTVL.

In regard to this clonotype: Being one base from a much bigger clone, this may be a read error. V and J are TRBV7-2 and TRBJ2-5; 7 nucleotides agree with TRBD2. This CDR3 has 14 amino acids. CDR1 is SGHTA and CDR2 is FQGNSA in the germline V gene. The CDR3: CVSSLSGDQETQYF. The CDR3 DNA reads TGTGTCAGCAGCCTGAGCGGGGACCAAGAGACCCAGTACTTC.

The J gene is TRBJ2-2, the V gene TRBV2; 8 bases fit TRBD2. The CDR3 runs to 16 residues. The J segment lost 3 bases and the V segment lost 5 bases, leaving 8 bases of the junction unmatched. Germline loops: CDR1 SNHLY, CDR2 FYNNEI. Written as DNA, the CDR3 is TGTGCCAGCAGTCCCGGACTAGCCTTCTACACCGGGGAGCTGTTTTTT. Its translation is CASSPGLAFYTGELFF.

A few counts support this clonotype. The CDR3 DNA sequence: TGTGCCAGCAGCTTAGGGGCGAGGAACGAGCAGTACGTC. Amino acid sequence: CASSLGARNEQYV. The chain has TRBV7-9 and TRBJ2-7; no reliable D call. Trimming took off 1 base at V and 5 bases at J, with 9 bases between the two ends. CDR1 and CDR2 (germline): SEHNR, FQNEAQ (reference sequence). CDR3 length: 13 residues.

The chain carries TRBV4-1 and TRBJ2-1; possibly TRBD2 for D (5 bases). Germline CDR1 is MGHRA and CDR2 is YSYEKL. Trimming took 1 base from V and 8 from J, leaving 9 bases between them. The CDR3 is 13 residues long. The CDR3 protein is CASSQVARDEQFF. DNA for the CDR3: TGCGCCAGCAGCCAAGTAGCGAGGGATGAGCAGTTCTTC.

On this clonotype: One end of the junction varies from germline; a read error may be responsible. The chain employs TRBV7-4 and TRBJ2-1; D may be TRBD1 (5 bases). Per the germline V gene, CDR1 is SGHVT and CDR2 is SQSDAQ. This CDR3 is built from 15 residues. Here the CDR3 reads CASSLGDSKYNEQCF. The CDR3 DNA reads TGTGCCAGCAGCTTGGGTGACAGCAAATACAATGAGCAGTGCTTC.

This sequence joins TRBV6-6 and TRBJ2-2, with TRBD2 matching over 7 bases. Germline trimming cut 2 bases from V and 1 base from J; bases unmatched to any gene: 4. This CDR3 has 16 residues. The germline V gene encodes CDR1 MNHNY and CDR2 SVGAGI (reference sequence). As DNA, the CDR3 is TGTGCCAGCAGTTACGCAGGGAGGGGGAACACCGGGGAGCTGTTTTTT. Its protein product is CASSYAGRGNTGELFF.

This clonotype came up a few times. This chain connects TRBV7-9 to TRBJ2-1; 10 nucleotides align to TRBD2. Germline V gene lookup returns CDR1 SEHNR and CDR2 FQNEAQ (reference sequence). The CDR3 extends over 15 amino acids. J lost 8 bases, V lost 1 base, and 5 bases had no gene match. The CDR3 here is CASSLEGLAFDEQFF. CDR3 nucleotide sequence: TGTGCCAGCAGCTTAGAGGGACTAGCGTTCGATGAGCAGTTCTTC.

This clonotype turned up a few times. In DNA form, the CDR3 reads TGTGCCAGCAGACGACAGTACTCCTACGAGCAGTACTTC. Translating gives CASRRQYSYEQYF. The J gene is TRBJ2-7, the V gene TRBV27, with D perhaps TRBD1 (5 bases). Germline V lookup: CDR1 MNHEY, CDR2 SMNVEV (reference sequence). This CDR3 region has 13 residues. V lost 6 bases, J lost 0 bases, and 9 bases lay in between.